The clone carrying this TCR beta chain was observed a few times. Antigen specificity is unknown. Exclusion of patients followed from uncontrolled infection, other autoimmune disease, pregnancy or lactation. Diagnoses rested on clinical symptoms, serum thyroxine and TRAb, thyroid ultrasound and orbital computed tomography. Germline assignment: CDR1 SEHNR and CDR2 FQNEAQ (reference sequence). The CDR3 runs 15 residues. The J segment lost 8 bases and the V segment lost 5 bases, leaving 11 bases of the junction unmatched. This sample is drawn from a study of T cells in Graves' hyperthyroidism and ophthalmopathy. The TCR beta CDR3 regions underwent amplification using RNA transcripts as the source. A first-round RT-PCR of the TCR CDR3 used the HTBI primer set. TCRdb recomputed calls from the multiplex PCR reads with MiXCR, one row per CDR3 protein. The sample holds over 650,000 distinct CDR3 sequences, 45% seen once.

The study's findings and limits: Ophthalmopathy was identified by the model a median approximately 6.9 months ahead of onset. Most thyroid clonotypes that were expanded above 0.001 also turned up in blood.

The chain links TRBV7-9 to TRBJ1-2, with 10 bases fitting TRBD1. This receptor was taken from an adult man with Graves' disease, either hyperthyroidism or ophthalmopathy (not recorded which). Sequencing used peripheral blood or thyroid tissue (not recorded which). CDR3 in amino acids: CASSEKTGGAEGYTF. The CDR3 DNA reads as TGTGCCAGCAGCGAAAAGACAGGGGGCGCAGAGGGCTACACCTTC.